The 21 T cell receptor beta chains in this list originate from one sample, sequenced in a study of CD8 T cells in ankylosing spondylitis (dated by TCRdb to about 2017). What the study reported, not specific to this receptor: Blood from ankylosing spondylitis patients appeared to be characterized by a TCR beta motif composed of under 10 highly homologous amino acid variants.

Libraries were prepared through 5' RACE. TCRdb names Illumina HiSeq 2500 as the instrument used. TCRdb took the public reads, trimmed them with fastp at Q25, ran MiXCR for clone calling and kept in-frame beta chains. CDR3 protein sequences are deduplicated, and each keeps its most common genes and DNA. In this sample the table shows some 840,000 distinct CDR3 sequences, roughly 10% of which occur a single time. The ten biggest clones cover just over 0.5% of the sample. No antigen has been assigned to these receptors. The sequenced sample was blood, either unsorted or a sorted T cell fraction (not recorded which). Receptors were obtained from a male donor with ankylosing spondylitis.

In this sample, this clonotype turned up a few times. The rearrangement links TRBV5-1 to TRBJ2-7; possible D gene TRBD1, 5 bases. The CDR3 runs to 17 residues. The V gene's germline CDR1 is SGHRS and CDR2 YFSETQ. The ends were cut back, 0 bases at V and 1 base at J, with 17 bases in the middle. CDR3 protein: CASSLEGRQSSSYEQYF. The CDR3 nucleotides are TGCGCCAGCAGCTTGGAAGGTCGACAGTCGTCATCCTACGAGCAGTACTTC.

In its sample, this clonotype was seen many times. The rearrangement uses TRBV29-1 and TRBJ2-1; D remains ambiguous. V lost 2 bases to trimming and J lost 12 bases, with 17 bases between them. This CDR3 spans 13 amino acids. In germline, CDR1 is SQVTM, CDR2 ANQGSEA. Here the CDR3 DNA reads TGCAGCGTTGAATGGCCCAACAATGACGGGCAGTTCTTC. Its protein product is CSVEWPNNDGQFF.

CDR3: CSAATIYEQYF. The CDR3 nucleotides are TGCAGTGCCGCGACTATCTACGAGCAGTACTTC. This chain joins TRBV20-1 and TRBJ2-7, with a possible D match to TRBD2 (5 bases). The germline V and J ends were trimmed by 6 bases and 3 bases, with 9 bases remaining between them. CDR1 and CDR2 (germline): DFQATT, SNEGSKA (reference sequence). The CDR3 contains 11 residues.

This clonotype was recorded once. V and J are TRBV6-5 and TRBJ2-1, with 10 bases aligning to TRBD2. CDR3 length: 15 residues. CDR1 and CDR2 (germline): MNHEY, SVGAGI. With V trimmed by 2 bases and J by 7 bases, 5 bases remained unmatched. The CDR3 loop reads CASSYSSGGPNEQFF. CDR3 sequence (DNA): TGTGCCAGCAGTTACAGTAGCGGGGGGCCTAATGAGCAGTTCTTC.

The rearrangement links TRBV6-2 or TRBV6-3 to TRBJ1-1, with D possibly being TRBD1 (5 bases). Germline assignment: CDR1 MNHEY and CDR2 SVGEGT. Trimming removed 6 bases from V and 1 base from J, with 15 bases in between. This CDR3 is built from 15 residues. The DNA for the CDR3 is TGTGCCAGCAGCGTGGGGGATCGGACGAACACTGAAGCTTTCTTT. The encoded protein is CASSVGDRTNTEAFF.

DNA of the CDR3: TGTGCCAGCAGCTTAGATTGGGGAAATTCACCCCTCCACTTT. This translates into CASSLDWGNSPLHF. The chain recombines TRBV11-2 with TRBJ1-6, with D uncertain. V was shortened by 0 bases and J by 7 bases, with 7 bases between the two germline ends. CDR1 is SGHAT and CDR2 is FQNNGV in the germline V gene. The CDR3 runs to 14 residues.

This clonotype was observed at least ten times. J is TRBJ1-1 and V is TRBV27, with TRBD1 as a possible D gene (6 bases). This CDR3 contains 15 residues. Germline CDR1 is MNHEY and CDR2 is SMNVEV (reference sequence). Trimming removed 1 base from V and 4 bases from J, with 13 bases in between. The CDR3 here is CASSLWGTRGTEAFF. In DNA form, the CDR3 reads TGTGCCAGCAGTTTATGGGGGACACGGGGCACTGAAGCTTTCTTT.

In this sample, this clonotype turned up a few times. The chain couples TRBV5-1 to TRBJ1-1; no reliable D call. With 0 bases removed from V and 2 bases from J, the gap between germline ends came to 11 bases. Germline lookup yields CDR1 SGHRS and CDR2 YFSETQ. There are 15 residues in the CDR3. CDR3 protein: CASSLAKGTNTEAFF. As DNA, the CDR3 is TGCGCCAGCAGCTTGGCGAAGGGAACTAACACTGAAGCTTTCTTT.

This clonotype appeared many times. This sequence joins TRBV4-2 and TRBJ2-1, with 12 bases fitting TRBD2. V trimming: 0 bases; J trimming: 6 bases; junction bases outside the gene matches: 3. The CDR3 covers 16 residues. The V gene's germline CDR1 is LGHNA and CDR2 YNFKEQ. The CDR3 DNA follows: TGTGCCAGCAGCCAAGATGCTAGCGGGAGGGCCAATGAGCAGTTCTTC. Translated, it gives CASSQDASGRANEQFF.

There are a few counts of this clonotype. The chain joins TRBV20-1 to TRBJ2-1; maybe TRBD2 (6 bases). V was clipped by 3 bases and J by 0 bases, with 15 bases between them. The CDR3 loop spans 16 amino acids. Per germline, CDR1 DFQATT and CDR2 SNEGSKA (reference sequence). The CDR3 reads CSASGPSVDSYNEQFF. In nucleotides, the CDR3 is TGCAGTGCTAGTGGCCCTAGCGTAGACTCCTACAATGAGCAGTTCTTC.

Only a few counts were recorded for this clonotype. The V gene is TRBV6-6, the J gene TRBJ1-1; no definite D call. Germline V gene sequence: CDR1 MNHNY, CDR2 SVGAGI (reference sequence). Trimming stripped 11 bases from V and 2 bases from J, with 12 bases between. This CDR3 contains 12 residues. This CDR3 is CAGTSSNTEAFF. The CDR3, as DNA: TGTGCCGGCACTAGTTCCAACACTGAAGCTTTCTTT.

This clonotype was detected a few times. The rearrangement links TRBV5-1 to TRBJ2-3, with unresolved D. The ends were cut back, 4 bases at V and 1 base at J, with 16 bases in the middle. The CDR3 loop spans 16 amino acids. The V gene's germline CDR1 is SGHRS and CDR2 YFSETQ. The CDR3 spells CASSLDLSGGTDTQYF. Here the CDR3 DNA reads TGCGCCAGCAGCCTGGACCTCTCAGGAGGCACAGATACGCAGTATTTT.

The gene calls are TRBV3-1 and TRBJ2-7; tentatively, D is TRBD1 (5 bases). The CDR3 is 12 residues long. Looked up from germline, CDR1 is LGHDT and CDR2 is YNNKEL (reference sequence). V gave up 3 bases and J gave up 7 bases, with 10 bases separating them. In nucleotides, the CDR3 is TGTGCCAGCAGCCAGGGGCATAGGGAGCAGTACTTC. This encodes CASSQGHREQYF.

This clonotype came up a few times. This chain uses TRBV6-2 or TRBV6-3 with TRBJ1-2; the D gene is possibly TRBD1 (6 bases). The CDR3 extends over 12 amino acids. Germline V lookup: CDR1 MNHEY, CDR2 SVGEGT. V was clipped by 7 bases and J by 8 bases, with 14 bases between them. Here the CDR3 DNA reads TGTGCCAGCACTCTCCCAACAGGGGGCTACACCTTC. Amino acid sequence: CASTLPTGGYTF.

CDR3 sequence: CASSLEVGGVTDTQYF. The CDR3 DNA sequence: TGCGCCAGCAGCTTGGAGGTGGGAGGGGTCACAGATACGCAGTATTTT. The chain uses TRBV5-1 and TRBJ2-3, with TRBD2 matching 7 bases. Germline V gene lookup returns CDR1 SGHRS and CDR2 YFSETQ. V gave up 0 bases and J gave up 2 bases; unmatched junction bases: 6. This CDR3 is built from 16 residues.

The chain joins TRBV20-1 to TRBJ1-1; 8 bases fit TRBD1. The V gene's germline CDR1 is DFQATT and CDR2 SNEGSKA (reference sequence). Trimming cost V 5 bases and J 5 bases; bases outside gene matches: 16. The CDR3 totals 16 residues. CDR3 nucleotide sequence: TGCAGTGCTTCTAAAGACAGGGGTAGTTGGAATACTGAAGCTTTCTTT. It encodes CSASKDRGSWNTEAFF.

This chain joins TRBV12-3 or TRBV12-4 and TRBJ1-1; TRBD1 is a possible D gene (5 bases). The V gene lost 6 bases and the J gene lost 1 base, with 15 bases spanning the gap. There are 15 residues in the CDR3. CDR3 coding DNA: TGTGCCAGCAGACCCGGGACTTTTTCGAACACTGAAGCTTTCTTT. Translated: CASRPGTFSNTEAFF.

The rearrangement joins TRBV4-1 to TRBJ2-1; 15 bases are shared with TRBD2. Germline CDR1 and CDR2: MGHRA and YSYEKL. CDR3 length: 18 amino acids. V was clipped by 1 base and J by 1 base; unmatched bases: 2. The CDR3 loop is CASSQGTSGRGSYNEQFF. DNA of the CDR3: TGCGCCAGCAGCCAAGGGACTAGCGGGAGGGGGTCCTACAATGAGCAGTTCTTC.

Comment on this clonotype: One end of the junction does not line up with germline, which may come from a read error. The chain carries TRBV9 and TRBJ2-5; D could derive from TRBD1 or TRBD2 (5 bases each). The CDR3 runs to 11 residues. In germline, CDR1 is SGDLS, CDR2 YYNGEE. The CDR3 is CASSVSRDLHF. CDR3 bases: TGTGCCAGCAGCGTAAGCCGGGACCTCCACTTC.

The table lists this clonotype with many counts. V usage is TRBV5-1 and J usage is TRBJ2-7, with TRBD2 matching 10 bases. Trimming at V came to 0 bases and at J to 2 bases, leaving 8 bases not matched to a gene. Germline values: CDR1 SGHRS, CDR2 YFSETQ. There are 17 residues in the CDR3. CDR3 loop: CASSLVASGSGTYEQYF. CDR3 in DNA: TGCGCCAGCAGCTTGGTAGCTAGCGGGAGTGGGACCTACGAGCAGTACTTC.

This clonotype was observed at least ten times. The chain has TRBV12-3 or TRBV12-4 and TRBJ1-5; tentative D call: TRBD1 (6 bases). With 5 bases removed from V and 6 bases from J, the gap between germline ends came to 20 bases. This CDR3 contains 16 residues. The CDR3 sequence is CASSPYREGGGQPQHF. The CDR3 DNA is TGTGCCAGCAGTCCATACAGGGAGGGGGGTGGTCAGCCCCAGCATTTT.